This T cell receptor beta chain was sequenced during a study of human versus mouse CDR3 diversity and MHC coevolution. Trimming stripped 3 bases from V and 2 bases from J, with 14 bases between. The CDR3 runs to 15 residues. Germline V lookup: CDR1 SGHRS, CDR2 YFSETQ. Only in-frame clones appear in the TCRdb table, and some are missing; sequencing was by immunoSEQ multiplex PCR. The sample lists tens of thousands of clones; approximately 94% were seen once. Sequenced sample: naive CD4+ T cells from blood. Subset in this sample: CD45RO-negative CD62L-positive naive CD4 T cells. The source of this sequence is a person in their sixties in good health. The chain uses TRBV5-1 and TRBJ2-5; perhaps TRBD2 as D (6 bases). The CDR3 loop is CASSWVPGTQETQYF. The CDR3, as DNA: TGCGCCAGCAGCTGGGTCCCCGGGACTCAAGAGACCCAGTACTTC.